This T cell receptor (beta chain) was profiled in a study of shared clonotypes between healthy human individuals. Study-wide background: The study used three CD4 naive, three CD4 memory, two CD8 naive and one CD8 memory plate per donor. Findings of the study overall: In contrast to clonotypes shared by all four donors, non-shared clonotypes had lower generation probabilities. It was expected that sequencing depth would affect clonotype sharing among donors.

The CDR3 runs 15 residues. V dropped 5 bases and J dropped 1 base, with 12 bases sitting between them. Germline V lookup: CDR1 SEHNR, CDR2 FQNEAQ (reference sequence). Points on this clone: No antigen is known for it. The sample has other DNA sequences that encode this CDR3 too.

Each subset's genomic DNA was shared equally among a number of immunoSEQ plates. Profiling relied on immunoSEQ multiplex PCR, and the TCRdb table lists in-frame clones only, not all of them. The sample records some 2,000,000 clones, 90% to 95% being singletons. V and J are TRBV7-9 and TRBJ2-1; D may be TRBD1 or TRBD2 (5 bases each). Material: naive CD4+ T cells sorted from blood. Noted subset: CD45RA+ positively selected. The source is a man aged 18 to 30 in good health. Here the CDR3 DNA reads TGTGCCAGCAGCCTAGGGAGACAGTCCTACAATGAGCAGTTCTTC. Translation gives CASSLGRQSYNEQFF.